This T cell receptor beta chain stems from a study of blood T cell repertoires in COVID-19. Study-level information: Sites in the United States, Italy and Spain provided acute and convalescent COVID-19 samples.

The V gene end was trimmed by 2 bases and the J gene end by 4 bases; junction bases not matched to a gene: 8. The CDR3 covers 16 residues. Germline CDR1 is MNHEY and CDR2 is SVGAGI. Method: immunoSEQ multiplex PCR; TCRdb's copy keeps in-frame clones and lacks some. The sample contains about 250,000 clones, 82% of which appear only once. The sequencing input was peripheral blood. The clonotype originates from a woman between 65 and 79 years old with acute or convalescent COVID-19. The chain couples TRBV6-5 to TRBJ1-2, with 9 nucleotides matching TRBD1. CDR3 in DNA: TGTGCCAGCAGTTACGACCGACAGGGGGGGATCTATGGCTACACCTTC. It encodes CASSYDRQGGIYGYTF.